Presented here are 10 T cell receptor beta chains from one specimen sequenced in a study of T cells in Graves' hyperthyroidism and ophthalmopathy. Amplified regions were TCR beta CDR3 sequences from RNA transcripts. During a first-round RT-PCR of the TCR CDR3, the HTBI primer set was used. One entry per CDR3 protein results from TCRdb running MiXCR on the multiplex PCR reads. There are some 270,000 distinct CDR3 sequences in the sample; roughly 15% occur only once, and approximately 7.9% lies in the top ten. Sequenced sample: blood. Source of these receptors: a woman aged 40-49 years with Graves' hyperthyroidism.

This clonotype occurred many times. The chain links TRBV7-9 to TRBJ1-1; 9 bases are a match to TRBD1. V dropped 10 bases and J dropped 0; count of bases not matched to a gene: 9. In germline, CDR1 is SEHNR, CDR2 FQNEAQ (reference sequence). This CDR3 region has 15 residues. CDR3 protein: CATAGTGFMNTEAFF. In nucleotides, the CDR3 is TGTGCCACTGCAGGGACAGGGTTTATGAACACTGAAGCTTTCTTT.

In its sample, this clonotype was seen a few times. V is TRBV29-1 and J is TRBJ2-7; TRBD2 agrees at 7 bases. V dropped 4 bases and J dropped 2; count of bases not matched to a gene: 5. CDR1 is SQVTM, CDR2 ANQGSEA, per germline. This CDR3 region has 13 residues. This chain's CDR3 is CSVAQGGTYEQYF. The CDR3 DNA reads TGCAGCGTTGCCCAGGGAGGGACCTACGAGCAGTACTTC.

The V call is TRBV5-1, the J call TRBJ2-3; TRBD2 is a possible D gene (5 bases). Trimming took off 2 bases at V and 2 bases at J, with 15 bases between the two ends. The CDR3 covers 16 residues. Germline loops: CDR1 SGHRS, CDR2 YFSETQ. The CDR3 nucleotides are TGCGCCAGCAGCTTCGGGCATACGGGAAACACAGATACGCAGTATTTT. It yields the protein CASSFGHTGNTDTQYF.

This clonotype occurred many times. This chain uses TRBV28 with TRBJ1-6; no clear D. V shed 7 bases and J shed 7 bases, with 11 bases lying between them. CDR1 is MDHEN, CDR2 SYDVKM, per germline. The CDR3 runs 13 residues. DNA for the CDR3: TGTGCCAGCATATCAGCGGGGAATTCACCCCTCCACTTT. Its translation: CASISAGNSPLHF.

This clonotype was found a few times. Just one base apart from a much larger clone, this may be a read error. This chain joins TRBV20-1 and TRBJ2-4, with 7 nucleotides matching TRBD1. V lost 3 bases and J lost 8; bases outside the gene matches: 4. CDR1 and CDR2 (germline): DFQATT, SNEGSKA (reference sequence). This CDR3 spans 12 amino acids. The CDR3: CSARTGYDIQYF. The DNA of the CDR3 is TGCAGTGCTAGGACAGGGTATGACATTCAGTACTTC.

The sample holds a few counts of this clonotype. The chain combines TRBV4-1 with TRBJ2-1, with TRBD2 matching 7 bases. Trimming at V came to 1 base and at J to 6 bases, leaving 6 bases not matched to a gene. The CDR3 spans 15 residues. Germline V gene sequence: CDR1 MGHRA, CDR2 YSYEKL. CDR3 nucleotide sequence: TGCGCCAGCAGCCAAGGACTAGCCCTCGTCAATGAGCAGTTCTTC. Its translation is CASSQGLALVNEQFF.

This clonotype was detected many times. This chain connects TRBV3-1 to TRBJ1-1; D may be TRBD1 (6 bases). This CDR3 region has 15 residues. Germline CDR1 and CDR2: LGHDT and YNNKEL (reference sequence). Trimming left V 3 bases short and J 0 bases short, with 11 bases between. For the CDR3, the DNA is TGTGCCAGCAGCCACCCGGACAGTCTGAACACTGAAGCTTTCTTT. It specifies CASSHPDSLNTEAFF.

This clonotype was recorded a few times. This sequence joins TRBV3-1 and TRBJ2-3; D is possibly TRBD2 (6 bases). Deletions cut 5 bases from V and 6 bases from J, with 15 bases between. In germline, CDR1 is LGHDT, CDR2 YNNKEL (reference sequence). The CDR3 runs 14 residues. As DNA, the CDR3 is TGTGCCAGCAGCTTATCCGGGGGAGTCGATACGCAGTATTTT. Translating it yields CASSLSGGVDTQYF.

This clonotype was seen at least ten times. The V and J genes are TRBV20-1 and TRBJ1-4; D is perhaps TRBD1 (6 bases). From germline, CDR1 is DFQATT and CDR2 SNEGSKA (reference sequence). V was clipped by 6 bases and J by 8 bases, with 22 bases between them. The CDR3 extends over 15 amino acids. As DNA, the CDR3 is TGCAGTGCAAGTTACAGGGACCGTCATGAAGAAAAACTGTTTTTT. Translated: CSASYRDRHEEKLFF.

This clonotype was observed at least ten times. The genes are TRBV28 and TRBJ1-5; TRBD1 might be the D (6 bases). The CDR3 covers 15 residues. V gave up 2 bases and J gave up 7 bases, with 15 bases separating them. From germline, CDR1 is MDHEN and CDR2 SYDVKM. The CDR3 DNA is TGTGCCAGCAGTTTACCCGAGGGGGGGCGGCAGCCCCAGCATTTT. Translation gives CASSLPEGGRQPQHF.